The 13 T cell receptor beta chains in this list originate from one sample, sequenced in a study of chemoradiotherapy in HPV16-positive cancers. Libraries were prepared by immunoSEQ multiplex PCR; TCRdb keeps only in-frame clonotypes and omits some of them. The table has some 21,000 clones, 75% to 90% seen once. The sequencing here drew on blood, taken from a patient who underwent chemoradiotherapy. The source of these receptors is a human donor with HPV-associated anogenital cancer.

This clone is medium-sized (0.01 to 0.1%). The chain has TRBV10-2 and TRBJ1-5, with no clear D. Looked up from germline, CDR1 is WSHSY and CDR2 is SAAADI. The CDR3 spans 14 residues. V was shortened by 0 bases and J by 7 bases, with 10 bases between the two germline ends. For the CDR3, the DNA is TGCGCCAGCAGTGAGTCGAAAGGGTTGCAGCCCCAGCATTTT. It yields the protein CASSESKGLQPQHF.

This rearrangement joins TRBV2 to TRBJ1-5; TRBD1 aligns across 7 bases. In germline, CDR1 is SNHLY, CDR2 FYNNEI. Trimming at V came to 7 bases and at J to 6 bases, leaving 6 bases not matched to a gene. This CDR3 region has 13 residues. As DNA, the CDR3 is TGTGCCAGCAATCGGGACAGCCGTCAGCCCCAGCATTTT. Translating it yields CASNRDSRQPQHF.

This clone was detected only once. The V and J genes are TRBV6-5 and TRBJ1-6; D possibly corresponds to TRBD1 (5 bases). V lost 5 bases and J lost 6, with 11 bases in between. Germline loops: CDR1 MNHEY, CDR2 SVGAGI. The CDR3 loop spans 14 amino acids. The CDR3, as DNA: TGTGCCAGCAGTCGACAGATTCGTAATTCACCCCTCCACTTT. This encodes CASSRQIRNSPLHF.

J is TRBJ2-3 and V is TRBV9; D gene unclear. There are 13 residues in the CDR3. Trimming removed 4 bases from V and 0 bases from J, with 6 bases in between. Germline V CDR1 and CDR2: SGDLS, YYNGEE. CDR3 in amino acids: CASSPHSTDTQYF. DNA for the CDR3: TGTGCCAGCAGCCCACATAGCACAGATACGCAGTATTTT.

This clone has a single count. The chain is built from TRBV5-6 and TRBJ2-5; no firm D call. The CDR3 covers 15 residues. The germline CDR1 and CDR2 sequences are SGHDT and YYEEEE. V gave up 1 base and J gave up 6 bases, with 16 bases separating them. The CDR3 sequence is CASSLSQVEFKTQYF. DNA for the CDR3: TGTGCCAGCAGCTTGTCCCAGGTCGAATTCAAGACCCAGTACTTC. Combining the CDR3 with reference TRBV5-6 and TRBJ2-5 gives the whole variable domain DAGVTQSPTHLIKTRGQQVTLRCSPKSGHDTVSWYQQALGQGPQFIFQYYEEEERQRGNFPDRFSGHQFPNYSSELNVNALLLGDSALYLCASSLSQVEFKTQYFGPGTRLLVL.

This chain links TRBV5-4 with TRBJ1-2; D unclear. Germline V gene data show CDR1 as SGHNT and CDR2 as YYREEE (reference sequence). Between the trimmed V and J ends, which lost 1 base and 3 bases, there was a span of 7 bases. This CDR3 contains 13 residues. This CDR3 is CASSLLEDYGYTF. DNA of the CDR3: TGTGCCAGCAGCTTGTTAGAGGACTATGGCTACACCTTC.

The chain carries TRBV18 and TRBJ1-2; no reliable D call. The CDR3 has 13 amino acids. V was cut by 3 bases and J by 7 bases, with 12 bases left in between. CDR1 is KGHSH, CDR2 LQKENI, per germline. CDR3 sequence reads: CASSPESRGGYTF. The CDR3 region has the DNA TGTGCCAGCTCACCGGAGAGTCGGGGTGGCTACACCTTC.

The chain joins TRBV2 to TRBJ2-1, with 12 bases fitting TRBD2. CDR3 length: 16 residues. Germline V gene sequence: CDR1 SNHLY, CDR2 FYNNEI. With 6 bases clipped from V and 10 bases from J, the junction kept 13 bases outside the gene matches. Here the CDR3 DNA reads TGTGCCAGCAGGCTAGGTGCTAGCGGGGGGGCTGAGGAGCAGTTCTTC. Translating it yields CASRLGASGGAEEQFF.

The CDR3 sequence: CACTTQGGQETQYF. DNA of the CDR3: TGTGCCTGCACCACCCAGGGGGGGCAAGAGACCCAGTACTTC. The V and J genes are TRBV30 and TRBJ2-5; D tentatively fits TRBD1 or TRBD2 (7 bases each). Trimming took off 6 bases at V and 2 bases at J, with 16 bases between the two ends. This CDR3 is 14 amino acids long. The germline gives CDR1 GTSNPN, CDR2 SVGIG (reference sequence).

The chain links TRBV11-1 to TRBJ1-6; D uncertain. Germline CDR1 is SGHAT and CDR2 is FQDESV (reference sequence). With 4 bases removed from V and 6 bases from J, the gap between germline ends came to 13 bases. The CDR3 sequence is 15 residues long. The CDR3 sequence: CASSSTDAPNSPLHF. DNA of the CDR3: TGTGCCAGCAGCTCGACGGATGCCCCTAATTCACCCCTCCACTTT.

A word on this clone: This may stem from a read error, because a much larger clone lies one nucleotide away. The V and J genes are TRBV30 and TRBJ2-5, with 8 bases that match TRBD2. The CDR3 extends over 17 amino acids. In germline, CDR1 is GTSNPN, CDR2 SVGIG (reference sequence). Losses at the gene ends were 1 base for V and 0 bases for J; bases not matched to a gene: 10. CDR3 amino acids: CAWSGASGGGYQETQYF. The CDR3 nucleotides read TGTGCCTGGAGTGGAGCCTCCGGGGGGGGGTACCAAGAGACCCAGTACTTC.

The chain employs TRBV15 and TRBJ2-3; 7 nucleotides match TRBD1. V lost 2 bases, J lost 2 bases, and 7 bases stayed unmatched. Germline V lookup: CDR1 LNHNV, CDR2 YYDKDF (reference sequence). The CDR3 has 16 residues. In DNA, the CDR3 is TGTGCCACCAGCAGATCTGGGGACAGACCCACAGATACGCAGTATTTT. Its protein product is CATSRSGDRPTDTQYF.

This sequence joins TRBV7-6 and TRBJ1-2, with 9 bases fitting TRBD1. CDR3 size: 17 residues. From germline, CDR1 is SGHVS and CDR2 FNYEAQ. V lost 1 base and J lost 0; bases outside the gene matches: 6. The CDR3 DNA reads as TGTGCCAGCAGCTTAGAGGGACAGGGAGGCACTAACTATGGCTACACCTTC. It specifies CASSLEGQGGTNYGYTF.